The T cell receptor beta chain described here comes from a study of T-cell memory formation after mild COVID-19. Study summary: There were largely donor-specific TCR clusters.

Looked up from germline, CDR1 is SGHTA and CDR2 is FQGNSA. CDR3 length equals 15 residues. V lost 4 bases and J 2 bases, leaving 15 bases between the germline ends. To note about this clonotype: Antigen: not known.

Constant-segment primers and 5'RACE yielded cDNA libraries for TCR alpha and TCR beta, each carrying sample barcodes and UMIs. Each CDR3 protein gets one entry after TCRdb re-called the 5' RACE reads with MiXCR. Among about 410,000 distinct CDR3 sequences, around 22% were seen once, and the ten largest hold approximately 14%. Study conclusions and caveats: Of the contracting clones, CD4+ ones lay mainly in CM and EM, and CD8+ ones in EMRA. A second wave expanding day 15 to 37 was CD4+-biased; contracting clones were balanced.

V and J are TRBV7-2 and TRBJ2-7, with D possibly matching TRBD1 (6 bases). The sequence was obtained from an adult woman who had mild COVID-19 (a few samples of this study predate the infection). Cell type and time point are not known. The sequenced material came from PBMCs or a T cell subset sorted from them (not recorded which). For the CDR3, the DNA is TGTGCCAGCAGCTCACGAGGGGCAGGGGCCTACGAGCAGTACTTC. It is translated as CASSSRGAGAYEQYF.